A single sample is the source of the 12 T cell receptor beta chains below, sequenced in a study of beta chain features in type 1 diabetes. The investigators reverse transcribed all of the isolated RNA, so they sequenced expressed TCRB transcripts. Some clones are missing from TCRdb's copy, which holds only in-frame ones; the method was immunoSEQ multiplex PCR. The sample contains 350,000 to 450,000 clones, around 13% of which appear only once. The specimen sequenced was naive CD4+ T cells from blood. The receptors originated from a young man in good health.

The rearrangement links TRBV11-3 to TRBJ2-1; D perhaps matches TRBD2 (6 bases). Trimming shortened V by 0 bases and J by 0 bases, and 12 bases separated the two germline ends. Germline-derived CDR1 and CDR2 are SGHNT and YENEEA. CDR3 size: 17 residues. CDR3 residues: CASSLESGAGSYNEQFF. For the CDR3, the DNA is TGTGCCAGCAGCTTAGAGTCGGGAGCGGGCTCCTACAATGAGCAGTTCTTC.

This clone has more than one count but fewer than ten. V gene TRBV6-6 combines with J gene TRBJ2-1, with 8 positions matching TRBD2. With V trimmed by 6 bases and J by 6 bases, 4 bases remained unmatched. Germline V lookup: CDR1 MNHNY, CDR2 SVGAGI (reference sequence). The CDR3 totals 13 residues. CDR3 sequence reads: CASRREAGNEQFF. CDR3 DNA sequence: TGTGCCAGCAGGCGGGAGGCTGGCAATGAGCAGTTCTTC.

CDR3 in DNA: TGTGCCAGCAGCTTAACTCGACTAGCGGAAGAGACCCAGTACTTC. This gives the protein CASSLTRLAEETQYF. The chain uses TRBV7-2 and TRBJ2-5; TRBD2 agrees at 9 bases. Germline assignment: CDR1 SGHTA and CDR2 FQGNSA. The trim removed 2 bases at V and 3 bases at J, leaving 4 bases unmatched. CDR3 length equals 15 residues.

In its sample, this clone was seen a few times. The chain links TRBV18 to TRBJ2-1, with D perhaps TRBD1 (5 bases). This CDR3 is 12 amino acids long. V lost 5 bases to trimming and J lost 5 bases, with 7 bases between them. Germline V gene data show CDR1 as KGHSH and CDR2 as LQKENI. The CDR3 nucleotides are TGTGCCAGCTCAGACAGACACAATGAGCAGTTCTTC. Encoded protein: CASSDRHNEQFF.

The chain uses TRBV5-1 and TRBJ2-1; D remains unclear. Germline V lookup: CDR1 SGHRS, CDR2 YFSETQ. Trimming cost V 5 bases and J 0 bases, with 12 bases left between them. The CDR3 spans 15 residues. The CDR3 region has the DNA TGCGCCAGCAGATTAATGGGAACCTCCTACAATGAGCAGTTCTTC. It encodes CASRLMGTSYNEQFF.

This clone was detected a few times. The rearrangement links TRBV7-2 to TRBJ2-3; 12 bases line up with TRBD2. Trimming took 5 bases from V and 6 from J; bases not matched to a gene: 12. Germline values: CDR1 SGHTA, CDR2 FQGNSA. The CDR3 extends over 17 amino acids. CDR3 residues: CASSPTALAGGQDTQYF. The CDR3 DNA sequence: TGTGCCAGCAGCCCCACCGCACTAGCGGGAGGCCAGGATACGCAGTATTTT.

This chain joins TRBV13 and TRBJ2-6; maybe TRBD1 (6 bases). The germline V and J ends were trimmed by 3 bases and 0 bases, with 12 bases remaining between them. The CDR3 is made up of 17 amino acids. CDR1 and CDR2 from the germline V gene are PRHDT and FYEKMQ (reference sequence). CDR3 protein: CASSLWTANSGANVLTF. For the CDR3, the DNA is TGTGCCAGCAGCTTGTGGACAGCCAACTCTGGGGCCAACGTCCTGACTTTC. The full variable domain, its missing parts supplied by reference TRBV13 and TRBJ2-6, is AAGVIQSPRHLIKEKRETATLKCYPIPRHDTVYWYQQGPGQDPQFLISFYEKMQSDKGSIPDRFSAQQFSDYHSELNMSSLELGDSALYFCASSLWTANSGANVLTFGAGSRLTVL.

The chain carries TRBV30 and TRBJ1-6, with D unclear. CDR3 length equals 15 residues. V shed 3 bases and J shed 1 base, with 10 bases lying between them. Germline V gene data show CDR1 as GTSNPN and CDR2 as SVGIG (reference sequence). This CDR3 is CAWSSEGSYNSPLHF. The DNA for the CDR3 is TGTGCCTGGAGCAGTGAAGGTTCCTATAATTCACCCCTCCACTTT. Full variable domain (remainder filled in from reference TRBV30 and TRBJ1-6): SQTIHQWPATLVQPVGSPLSLECTVEGTSNPNLYWYRQAAGRGLQLLFYSVGIGQISSEVPQNLSASRPQDRQFILSSKKLLLSDSGFYLCAWSSEGSYNSPLHFGNGTRLTVT.

This chain links TRBV11-2 with TRBJ1-6; 10 bases match TRBD1. V shed 6 bases, J shed 10 bases, and the junction held 9 bases outside the gene matches. The CDR3 extends over 15 amino acids. The V gene's germline CDR1 is SGHAT and CDR2 FQNNGV. The CDR3 bases are TGTGCCAGCAGAAAGCCGGGACAGGGGCGGTCACCCCTCCACTTT. Protein sequence: CASRKPGQGRSPLHF.

This clone was seen a handful of times. V is TRBV30 and J is TRBJ2-3; D gene ambiguous. The CDR3 loop spans 14 amino acids. Deletions cut 0 bases from V and 6 bases from J, with 13 bases between. Germline CDR1 is GTSNPN and CDR2 is SVGIG (reference sequence). The CDR3 loop reads CAWSVLGVVDTQYF. In nucleotides, the CDR3 is TGTGCCTGGAGTGTACTGGGCGTGGTGGATACGCAGTATTTT.

This clone was seen a few times. The V and J genes are TRBV18 and TRBJ2-1; D remains ambiguous. V lost 1 base, J lost 8 bases, and 6 bases lay in between. The length of the CDR3 is 12 residues. CDR1 KGHSH and CDR2 LQKENI come from the germline V gene. The CDR3 region has the DNA TGTGCCAGCTCACCACTCGCCCATGAGCAGTTCTTC. Protein sequence: CASSPLAHEQFF.

J is TRBJ2-1 and V is TRBV7-2; D is ambiguous. CDR1 and CDR2 from the germline V gene are SGHTA and FQGNSA. V lost 0 bases and J lost 0, with 0 bases in between. The CDR3 is made up of 13 amino acids. In nucleotides, the CDR3 is TGTGCCAGCAGCTTAGCCTCCTACAATGAGCAGTTCTTC. Its translation: CASSLASYNEQFF.